This TCR beta chain was captured in a study of T cell responses to AZD1222 COVID-19 vaccine. The CDR3 is made up of 18 amino acids. J was trimmed by 5 bases and V by 3 bases; bases with no gene match: 13. CDR1 and CDR2 (germline): SGHVS, FQNEAQ. Sequenced by immunoSEQ multiplex PCR; TCRdb stores in-frame clones only, minus some. The table records under 120,000 clones, more than 85% of them present only once. Sequencing used peripheral blood, obtained on day 0 of AZD1222 vaccination. J is TRBJ2-5 and V is TRBV7-8, with 12 bases that match TRBD2. The clonotype comes from an adult in good health. The CDR3 coding sequence is TGTGCCAGCAGCTTGGGCTGGACTAGCGGGGACCTCCAGGAGACCCAGTACTTC. Translating it yields CASSLGWTSGDLQETQYF.